Listed below are T cell receptor beta chains from one sample, sequenced in a study of CD8 T cells in Susac syndrome. TCRdb reanalysed the immunoSEQ multiplex PCR reads using MiXCR and keeps one entry per CDR3 protein. This table holds about 150,000 distinct CDR3 sequences, approximately 95% found once. Sequencing was performed on CD4+ T cells from PBMCs. The receptors originated from a human donor with multiple sclerosis. Both conserved end residues are part of each CDR3. A D gene is named only where the DNA matches it firmly. Not all rows give a size; the values are once, few, many and, for expanded clones, a class.

v_call: TRBV2
j_call: TRBJ2-3
d_call: NA
clone_size: few
cdr3_aa: CASSESYTDTQYF
cdr3_nt: TGTGCCAGCAGTGAAAGTTACACAGATACGCAGTATTTT

v_call: TRBV24-1
j_call: TRBJ1-2
d_call: TRBD1
clone_size: once
cdr3_aa: CATNHGQGAGGYTF
cdr3_nt: TGTGCCACCAACCATGGACAGGGGGCGGGTGGCTACACCTTC

v_call: TRBV30
j_call: TRBJ2-3
d_call: TRBD2
clone_size: NA
cdr3_aa: CAWTSGFTDTQYF
cdr3_nt: TGTGCCTGGACTAGCGGATTCACAGATACGCAGTATTTT

v_call: TRBV20-1
j_call: TRBJ2-1
d_call: TRBD2
clone_size: NA
cdr3_aa: CSAKPLAGSYNEQFF
cdr3_nt: TGCAGTGCTAAGCCTCTAGCGGGCTCCTACAATGAGCAGTTCTTC

v_call: TRBV14
j_call: TRBJ2-6
d_call: NA
clone_size: NA
cdr3_aa: CASRNSGANVLTF
cdr3_nt: TGTGCCAGCAGGAACTCTGGGGCCAACGTCCTGACTTTC

v_call: TRBV30
j_call: TRBJ2-1
d_call: NA
clone_size: once
cdr3_aa: CAWRADGPQFF
cdr3_nt: TGTGCCTGGAGGGCTGATGGGCCTCAGTTCTTC

v_call: TRBV20-1
j_call: TRBJ2-3
d_call: NA
clone_size: NA
cdr3_aa: CSVLGARDTQYF
cdr3_nt: TGCAGTGTTCTGGGGGCGCGAGATACGCAGTATTTT

v_call: TRBV12-3/TRBV12-4
j_call: TRBJ1-5
d_call: TRBD1
clone_size: NA
cdr3_aa: CASSLGQAWASNQPQHF
cdr3_nt: TGTGCCAGCAGTCTGGGACAGGCTTGGGCTAGCAATCAGCCCCAGCATTTT

v_call: TRBV12-3/TRBV12-4
j_call: TRBJ1-1
d_call: NA
clone_size: once
cdr3_aa: CASSRLTGNTEAFF
cdr3_nt: TGTGCCAGCAGTAGGCTGACAGGGAACACTGAAGCTTTCTTT

v_call: TRBV3-1
j_call: TRBJ2-3
d_call: TRBD2
clone_size: NA
cdr3_aa: CASSQGGSGGDTQYF
cdr3_nt: TGTGCCAGCAGCCAAGGGGGTAGCGGGGGAGATACGCAGTATTTT

v_call: TRBV4-3
j_call: TRBJ1-1
d_call: NA
clone_size: NA
cdr3_aa: CASSQRGRDTEAFF
cdr3_nt: TGCGCCAGCAGCCAACGGGGCAGGGACACTGAAGCTTTCTTT

v_call: TRBV29-1
j_call: TRBJ1-4
d_call: NA
clone_size: once
cdr3_aa: CSVGRRNEKLFF
cdr3_nt: TGCAGCGTTGGACGGCGGAATGAAAAACTGTTTTTT

v_call: TRBV15
j_call: TRBJ2-1
d_call: NA
clone_size: NA
cdr3_aa: CATSRDANRVGAYNEQFF
cdr3_nt: TGTGCCACCAGCAGAGACGCGAACAGGGTAGGGGCCTACAATGAGCAGTTCTTC

v_call: TRBV6-5
j_call: TRBJ1-2
d_call: TRBD1
clone_size: NA
cdr3_aa: CASSFATTGARGYGYTF
cdr3_nt: TGTGCCAGCAGTTTTGCTACGACAGGGGCGCGGGGCTATGGCTACACCTTC

v_call: TRBV4-1
j_call: TRBJ2-1
d_call: NA
clone_size: NA
cdr3_aa: CASSQRVAANQEEQFF
cdr3_nt: TGCGCCAGCAGCCAACGGGTAGCGGCGAACCAGGAGGAGCAGTTCTTC

v_call: TRBV7-9
j_call: TRBJ2-5
d_call: NA
clone_size: NA
cdr3_aa: CASSQLGGPQETQYF
cdr3_nt: TGTGCCAGCAGCCAGCTGGGGGGGCCCCAAGAGACCCAGTACTTC

v_call: TRBV7-8
j_call: TRBJ1-5
d_call: TRBD1
clone_size: NA
cdr3_aa: CASSRAGQGNQPQHF
cdr3_nt: TGTGCCAGCAGCCGTGCAGGACAGGGCAATCAGCCCCAGCATTTT

v_call: TRBV3-1
j_call: TRBJ1-2
d_call: NA
clone_size: NA
cdr3_aa: CASSQGPINYGYTF
cdr3_nt: TGTGCCAGCAGCCAGGGGCCGATTAACTATGGCTACACCTTC

v_call: TRBV27
j_call: TRBJ2-2
d_call: NA
clone_size: NA
cdr3_aa: CASSWGQGDTGELFF
cdr3_nt: TGTGCCAGCAGTTGGGGCCAGGGTGACACCGGGGAGCTGTTTTTT

v_call: TRBV30
j_call: TRBJ1-6
d_call: TRBD1
clone_size: NA
cdr3_aa: CAWSPFRGDSPLHF
cdr3_nt: TGTGCCTGGAGTCCATTCAGGGGGGATTCACCCCTCCACTTT

v_call: TRBV6-4
j_call: TRBJ2-1
d_call: TRBD2
clone_size: NA
cdr3_aa: CASSVGTSGSSEQFF
cdr3_nt: TGTGCCAGCAGCGTTGGGACTAGCGGGAGTAGTGAGCAGTTCTTC

v_call: TRBV20-1
j_call: TRBJ1-1
d_call: NA
clone_size: NA
cdr3_aa: CSARLIRPEAFF
cdr3_nt: TGCAGTGCCAGGTTGATCCGCCCTGAAGCTTTCTTT

v_call: TRBV28
j_call: TRBJ2-1
d_call: TRBD2
clone_size: NA
cdr3_aa: CASSLRLAEQFF
cdr3_nt: TGTGCCAGCAGTTTACGACTAGCGGAGCAGTTCTTC

v_call: TRBV18
j_call: TRBJ2-1
d_call: NA
clone_size: NA
cdr3_aa: CASSPVGNEQFF
cdr3_nt: TGTGCCAGCTCACCAGTGGGTAATGAGCAGTTCTTC

v_call: TRBV20-1
j_call: TRBJ2-7
d_call: TRBD1
clone_size: NA
cdr3_aa: CSARVEFYGTGGYEQYF
cdr3_nt: TGCAGTGCTAGAGTTGAGTTCTATGGGACAGGGGGTTACGAGCAGTACTTC

v_call: TRBV6-2/TRBV6-3
j_call: TRBJ2-7
d_call: NA
clone_size: once
cdr3_aa: CASSTPDSGGGQYF
cdr3_nt: TGTGCCAGCAGTACGCCAGATTCGGGGGGCGGGCAGTACTTC

v_call: TRBV6-5
j_call: TRBJ2-3
d_call: NA
clone_size: NA
cdr3_aa: CASSSTRFTDTQYF
cdr3_nt: TGTGCCAGCAGTTCGACTAGATTTACAGATACGCAGTATTTT

v_call: TRBV20-1
j_call: TRBJ1-4
d_call: NA
clone_size: NA
cdr3_aa: CSARRLDRLSEKLFF
cdr3_nt: TGCAGTGCTAGGAGGTTGGACAGACTAAGTGAAAAACTGTTTTTT

v_call: TRBV2
j_call: TRBJ2-1
d_call: NA
clone_size: NA
cdr3_aa: CASSEASKQFF
cdr3_nt: TGTGCCAGCAGTGAAGCTTCGAAGCAGTTCTTC

v_call: TRBV29-1
j_call: TRBJ2-7
d_call: NA
clone_size: NA
cdr3_aa: CSATRQRRSYEQYF
cdr3_nt: TGCAGCGCCACCCGTCAGCGCCGCTCCTACGAGCAGTACTTC

v_call: TRBV2
j_call: TRBJ2-2
d_call: NA
clone_size: NA
cdr3_aa: CANRQEPTGELFF
cdr3_nt: TGTGCCAACAGACAGGAGCCAACCGGGGAGCTGTTTTTT

v_call: TRBV27
j_call: TRBJ1-2
d_call: TRBD1
clone_size: NA
cdr3_aa: CASTKLGTGVSYGYTF
cdr3_nt: TGTGCCAGCACCAAACTCGGGACAGGGGTGAGCTATGGCTACACCTTC

v_call: TRBV29-1
j_call: TRBJ1-1
d_call: NA
clone_size: NA
cdr3_aa: CSVVAEWHTEAFF
cdr3_nt: TGCAGCGTTGTAGCGGAGTGGCACACTGAAGCTTTCTTT

v_call: TRBV5-1
j_call: TRBJ2-3
d_call: TRBD2
clone_size: NA
cdr3_aa: CASSYNGGLTDTQYF
cdr3_nt: TGCGCCAGCAGCTACAACGGGGGGTTGACAGATACGCAGTATTTT

v_call: TRBV12-3/TRBV12-4
j_call: TRBJ1-1
d_call: TRBD1
clone_size: few
cdr3_aa: CASSLSTGVRAFF
cdr3_nt: TGTGCCAGCAGTTTGTCAACAGGGGTGAGGGCTTTCTTT

v_call: TRBV29-1
j_call: TRBJ1-4
d_call: NA
clone_size: NA
cdr3_aa: CSVGPTGIPSTNEKLFF
cdr3_nt: TGCAGCGTTGGCCCTACAGGGATCCCTTCAACTAATGAAAAACTGTTTTTT

v_call: TRBV20-1
j_call: TRBJ2-7
d_call: NA
clone_size: NA
cdr3_aa: CSAKDTYEQYF
cdr3_nt: TGCAGTGCGAAGGACACTTACGAGCAGTACTTC

v_call: TRBV28
j_call: TRBJ1-2
d_call: NA
clone_size: NA
cdr3_aa: CASSDPLGAGYTF
cdr3_nt: TGTGCCAGCAGTGACCCTCTTGGTGCGGGCTACACCTTC

v_call: TRBV30
j_call: TRBJ1-1
d_call: NA
clone_size: NA
cdr3_aa: CAWSVKVNTEAFF
cdr3_nt: TGTGCCTGGAGTGTGAAGGTGAACACTGAAGCTTTCTTT

v_call: TRBV20-1
j_call: TRBJ1-5
d_call: TRBD1
clone_size: NA
cdr3_aa: CSASGQVNRQPQHF
cdr3_nt: TGCAGTGCCTCTGGACAGGTTAATCGCCAGCCCCAGCATTTT

v_call: TRBV28
j_call: TRBJ1-5
d_call: TRBD1
clone_size: NA
cdr3_aa: CASRTGGDNQPQHF
cdr3_nt: TGTGCCAGCAGGACAGGGGGTGACAATCAGCCCCAGCATTTT

v_call: TRBV2
j_call: TRBJ1-5
d_call: NA
clone_size: NA
cdr3_aa: CASRTGQEGQPQHF
cdr3_nt: TGTGCCAGCAGGACCGGGCAGGAAGGGCAGCCCCAGCATTTT

v_call: TRBV2
j_call: TRBJ1-2
d_call: TRBD1
clone_size: NA
cdr3_aa: CASSILTGNYGYTF
cdr3_nt: TGTGCCAGCAGCATCTTGACAGGGAACTATGGCTACACCTTC

v_call: TRBV3-1
j_call: TRBJ2-3
d_call: TRBD1
clone_size: NA
cdr3_aa: CASSQTGIDTQYF
cdr3_nt: TGTGCCAGCAGCCAGACAGGGATAGATACGCAGTATTTT

v_call: TRBV12-3/TRBV12-4
j_call: TRBJ1-6
d_call: TRBD1
clone_size: NA
cdr3_aa: CASSFWTGGIRNSPLHF
cdr3_nt: TGTGCCAGCAGTTTTTGGACAGGGGGCATAAGGAATTCACCCCTCCACTTT

v_call: TRBV19
j_call: TRBJ2-7
d_call: NA
clone_size: NA
cdr3_aa: CASSMTGTYEQYF
cdr3_nt: TGTGCCAGTAGTATGACCGGTACCTACGAGCAGTACTTC

v_call: TRBV9
j_call: TRBJ2-5
d_call: TRBD2
clone_size: NA
cdr3_aa: CASSVLGLAGGYETQYF
cdr3_nt: TGTGCCAGCAGCGTTTTGGGACTAGCGGGGGGATATGAGACCCAGTACTTC

v_call: TRBV3-1
j_call: TRBJ2-7
d_call: NA
clone_size: NA
cdr3_aa: CASSQDLGSRVEQYF
cdr3_nt: TGTGCCAGCAGCCAAGATCTGGGAAGCAGGGTTGAGCAGTACTTC

v_call: TRBV12-3/TRBV12-4
j_call: TRBJ2-4
d_call: NA
clone_size: NA
cdr3_aa: CASSLRQTENIQYF
cdr3_nt: TGTGCCAGCAGTTTACGGCAGACAGAAAACATTCAGTACTTC

v_call: TRBV3-1
j_call: TRBJ1-2
d_call: NA
clone_size: NA
cdr3_aa: CASRGGVWANYGYTF
cdr3_nt: TGTGCCAGCAGAGGCGGTGTGTGGGCTAACTATGGCTACACCTTC

v_call: TRBV12-3/TRBV12-4
j_call: TRBJ1-5
d_call: NA
clone_size: NA
cdr3_aa: CASTSTDSNQPQHF
cdr3_nt: TGTGCCAGCACCTCCACAGATAGCAATCAGCCCCAGCATTTT

v_call: TRBV6-2/TRBV6-3
j_call: TRBJ2-4
d_call: NA
clone_size: NA
cdr3_aa: CASSYSGSKNIQYF
cdr3_nt: TGTGCCAGCAGTTATTCCGGATCCAAAAACATTCAGTACTTC

v_call: TRBV19
j_call: TRBJ1-1
d_call: NA
clone_size: NA
cdr3_aa: CASSVQQGRQTEAFF
cdr3_nt: TGTGCCAGTAGTGTCCAACAGGGCCGTCAAACTGAAGCTTTCTTT

v_call: TRBV4-2
j_call: TRBJ2-3
d_call: NA
clone_size: few
cdr3_aa: CASSIPTGGRADTQYF
cdr3_nt: TGTGCCAGCAGCATCCCAACCGGGGGTCGTGCAGATACGCAGTATTTT